The rows below give T cell receptor beta chains drawn from one sample of a study of Graves' ophthalmopathy and Graves' hyperthyroidism. TCRdb ran MiXCR on the multiplex PCR reads and lists one entry per CDR3 protein. The sample shows approximately 480,000 distinct CDR3 sequences, 13% to 15% of them seen only once. Sequences were obtained from blood. Source of these receptors: a woman under 40 with Graves' ophthalmopathy. Each CDR3 is given with its conserved first and last residue. Not every row has a clone size; where given, it reads once, few, many or a size class.

v_call	j_call	clone_size	cdr3_aa
TRBV12-5	TRBJ1-5	few	CASGLAAGNQPQHF
TRBV6-1	TRBJ2-2	NA	CASRWGGTATGELFF
TRBV12-3/TRBV12-4	TRBJ1-2	many	CASSQQFNYGYTF
TRBV12-5	TRBJ2-5	many	CASGIGSGGQETQYF
TRBV20-1	TRBJ2-5	many	CSAPWVGKTQYF
TRBV20-1	TRBJ1-1	many	CSARFRGANTEAFF
TRBV7-8	TRBJ1-1	many	CASSLPRTGLTEAFF
TRBV6-5	TRBJ1-1	many	CASSYRGANEAFF
TRBV29-1	TRBJ2-7	NA	CSVAEGAGEQYF
TRBV18	TRBJ1-2	NA	CASSPSLGALQDYGYTF
TRBV11-2	TRBJ2-7	many	CASSIIAGGAKAYEQYF
TRBV28	TRBJ1-1	many	CASSLSQDREKAFF
TRBV12-3/TRBV12-4	TRBJ2-7	many	CASTQTGVAPYEQYF
TRBV20-1	TRBJ1-1	many	CSAKDGTANEAFF
TRBV4-1	TRBJ1-1	few	CASSPAGASTEAFF
TRBV12-3/TRBV12-4	TRBJ2-7	many	CASTPGPSVGEQYF
TRBV27	TRBJ2-7	many	CASNGGREQYF
TRBV20-1	TRBJ2-7	many	CSARDRWLAGREQYF
TRBV28	TRBJ1-1	few	CASSSPGWRNTEAFF
TRBV2	TRBJ1-5	few	CASSGGQGRQPQHF
TRBV19	TRBJ2-7	many	CASSIDRQGGYEQYF
TRBV12-3/TRBV12-4	TRBJ1-5	many	CASSFGQEQPQHF
TRBV6-5	TRBJ1-1	many	CASSYTLMNTEAFF
TRBV5-1	TRBJ2-5	NA	CASSLGLAGGVQETQYF
TRBV5-1	TRBJ1-1	NA	CASSLSRQSGTEAFF
TRBV12-3/TRBV12-4	TRBJ2-7	many	CASSFYQGTYEQYF
TRBV28	TRBJ1-1	NA	CASSITGTGVTEAFF
TRBV2	TRBJ1-5	few	CASSGRENQPQHF
TRBV15	TRBJ1-1	many	CATSRDGAWARAFF
TRBV7-2	TRBJ1-3	many	CASSVFRGAGNTIYF
TRBV30	TRBJ1-1	many	CAWGDRANRAFF
TRBV12-3/TRBV12-4	TRBJ2-5	many	CASSTRDRDGETQYF
TRBV18	TRBJ2-7	few	CASSPPSGLGSEQYF
TRBV11-1	TRBJ1-1	many	CASRLGPHALNTEAFF
TRBV6-1	TRBJ2-5	many	CASRVAGGGETQYF
TRBV7-2	TRBJ1-2	many	CASSLVPPTGGYTF
TRBV6-5	TRBJ1-2	many	CASSYSDAIRRDGYTF
TRBV29-1	TRBJ1-6	few	CSVGTPGHLHF
TRBV6-5	TRBJ1-6	many	CASSRTVDRGSSYNSPLHF
TRBV7-9	TRBJ1-1	few	CASTWGDTEAFF
TRBV6-1	TRBJ1-2	many	CASIGLYGYTF
TRBV30	TRBJ2-7	few	CAQKRGYEQYF
TRBV20-1	TRBJ1-6	many	CSASSRRTLHF
TRBV9	TRBJ1-3	NA	CASSDPWGNTRYF
TRBV7-8	TRBJ1-1	NA	CASSKGQGTRAEAFF
TRBV11-2	TRBJ1-2	many	CASSTNTPRGSYGYTF
TRBV29-1	TRBJ1-5	many	CSAVMGSNQPQHF
TRBV24-1	TRBJ2-2	many	CATGGTGYFANTGELFF
TRBV20-1	TRBJ2-7	NA	CSARSQGTYEQYF
TRBV12-3/TRBV12-4	TRBJ1-5	many	CASRGSGGEDQPQHF
TRBV20-1	TRBJ1-5	many	CSASVGREGQPQHF
TRBV9	TRBJ2-7	many	CASSAPGGGYEQYF
TRBV5-1	TRBJ2-5	many	CASSLERELQETQYF
TRBV6-1	TRBJ1-1	many	CASRTGVTEAFF
TRBV19	TRBJ1-2	NA	CASSIVEGVDGYTF